These T cell receptor beta chains were read from a single sample in a study of high-grade serous ovarian cancer treatment subgroups. Clones were sequenced by immunoSEQ multiplex PCR, and TCRdb holds only the in-frame ones, with some missing. The sample consists of approximately 40,000 clones, 70% to 80% of them appearing once. The sample was tumor tissue. These receptors came from a human donor with high-grade serous ovarian cancer. Both conserved end residues are part of each CDR3. A D gene is named only where the DNA matches it firmly. Part of the rows lack a size; the others show once, few, many or a class for expanded clones.

j_call	d_call	v_call	clone_size	cdr3_aa	cdr3_nt
TRBJ2-7	NA	TRBV6-5	NA	CASSYRDPPNEQYF	TGTGCCAGCAGTTACCGGGACCCCCCCAACGAGCAGTACTTC
TRBJ2-3	TRBD2	TRBV28	NA	CANSRTSGSTDTQYF	TGTGCCAACTCCAGGACTAGCGGGAGCACAGATACGCAGTATTTT
TRBJ2-1	NA	TRBV25-1	NA	CASSEGDPWHEQFF	TGTGCCAGCAGTGAAGGAGATCCTTGGCATGAGCAGTTCTTC
TRBJ2-7	TRBD1	TRBV4-3	NA	CASSQDPGQGRYEQYF	TGCGCCAGCAGCCAAGACCCCGGACAGGGGCGCTACGAGCAGTACTTC
TRBJ2-7	NA	TRBV25-1	NA	CASSEFDRKYF	TGTGCCAGCAGTGAATTCGACAGAAAGTACTTC
TRBJ2-1	TRBD2	TRBV7-3	NA	CASSSILLTSGTSYNEQFF	TGTGCCAGCAGCTCCATCCTACTCACTAGCGGGACCTCCTACAATGAGCAGTTCTTC
TRBJ2-6	TRBD2	TRBV28	NA	CASSFPRLAGGLSGANVLTF	TGTGCCAGCAGTTTCCCCCGACTAGCGGGAGGACTCTCTGGGGCCAACGTCCTGACTTTC
TRBJ2-5	NA	TRBV20-1	NA	CSARYQETQYF	TGCAGTGCACGGTACCAAGAGACCCAGTACTTC
TRBJ2-7	NA	TRBV7-3	once	CASSLTEVYEQYF	TGTGCCAGCAGCTTAACAGAAGTCTACGAGCAGTACTTC
TRBJ2-7	TRBD2	TRBV18	NA	CASSLFTGTSGNEQYF	TGTGCCAGCTCACTCTTTACCGGGACTAGCGGGAACGAGCAGTACTTC
TRBJ2-7	NA	TRBV30	once	CASKGVYYGYEQYF	TGTGCCTCAAAAGGCGTTTATTACGGCTACGAGCAGTACTTC
TRBJ2-7	TRBD2	TRBV7-3	NA	CASSLTSGGEQYF	TGTGCCAGCAGCTTAACGTCGGGAGGCGAGCAGTACTTC
TRBJ2-5	NA	TRBV5-1	NA	CASSSQGTPTETQYF	TGCGCCAGCAGCTCGCAAGGGACACCGACCGAGACCCAGTACTTC
TRBJ2-1	NA	TRBV5-1	NA	CASRSGTTLYNEQFF	TGCGCCAGCAGGTCAGGGACAACGCTTTACAATGAGCAGTTCTTC
TRBJ1-1	NA	TRBV11-3	NA	CASSLGSSTEAFF	TGTGCCAGCAGCTTAGGGAGCAGCACTGAAGCTTTCTTT
TRBJ2-7	NA	TRBV4-1	NA	CASSRGSASYEQYF	TGCGCCAGCAGCCGGGGGTCCGCCTCCTACGAGCAGTACTTC
TRBJ2-3	NA	TRBV7-2	NA	CASSPEGVPDTQYF	TGTGCCAGCAGCCCAGAGGGTGTGCCAGATACGCAGTATTTT
TRBJ2-3	TRBD2	TRBV7-2	NA	CASSLVASGTDTQYF	TGTGCCAGCAGCTTAGTGGCTAGCGGGACAGATACGCAGTATTTT
TRBJ1-4	NA	TRBV7-2	NA	CASSLVPGIIGEKLFF	TGTGCCAGCAGCTTAGTCCCGGGAATTATAGGGGAAAAACTGTTTTTT
TRBJ2-3	NA	TRBV9	NA	CASSLTGTDTQYF	TGTGCCAGCAGTCTGACTGGCACAGATACGCAGTATTTT
TRBJ2-1	NA	TRBV14	NA	CASSQGKGLNNEQFF	TGTGCCAGCAGCCAAGGGAAGGGGCTTAACAATGAGCAGTTCTTC
TRBJ1-4	TRBD1	TRBV10-3	NA	CAISGGKGQGSEKLFF	TGTGCCATCAGTGGGGGCAAGGGACAGGGCAGCGAAAAACTGTTTTTT
TRBJ1-2	NA	TRBV25-1	NA	CASSGGVEVYGYTF	TGTGCCAGCAGTGGAGGGGTGGAAGTTTATGGCTACACCTTC
TRBJ1-1	NA	TRBV7-2	few	CASSLLRVSEAFF	TGTGCCAGCAGCTTACTCAGGGTTAGTGAAGCTTTCTTT
TRBJ1-2	NA	TRBV6-5	NA	CASSRGANYGYTF	TGTGCCAGTTCCAGGGGAGCTAACTATGGCTACACCTTC
TRBJ2-7	TRBD2	TRBV27	few	CASSWSGIGNEQYF	TGTGCCAGCAGTTGGAGCGGGATTGGAAACGAGCAGTACTTC
TRBJ2-7	TRBD1	TRBV7-3	NA	CASSLSTGEEQYF	TGTGCCAGCAGCCTATCGACAGGGGAGGAGCAGTACTTC
TRBJ2-7	NA	TRBV14	NA	CASSQETGPYEQYF	TGTGCCAGCAGCCAAGAAACGGGTCCCTACGAGCAGTACTTC
TRBJ1-5	NA	TRBV10-3	once	CAISDTRADQPQHF	TGTGCCATCAGTGATACCCGCGCGGATCAGCCCCAGCATTTT
TRBJ2-1	NA	TRBV7-6	NA	CASSLAQAGSYNEQFF	TGTGCCAGCAGCTTAGCCCAGGCGGGATCCTACAATGAGCAGTTCTTC